The source of this TCR beta chain is a study of CD8+CD57+ T cells in acquired aplastic anemia. TCR beta VDJ and CDR3 profiling used genomic DNA as template. TCRdb re-called the reads with MiXCR, one entry per CDR3 protein. The sample records roughly 200,000 distinct CDR3 sequences, 61% being singletons. This CDR3 is 17 amino acids long. Germline V gives CDR1 DFQATT, CDR2 SNEGSKA (reference sequence). V lost 1 base and J lost 2, with 21 bases in between. Sequencing was done on a sample of sorted CD4+, CD8+, or CD8+CD57+ T cells (not recorded which) from PBMCs. The origin of this receptor is a human donor in good health. The chain has TRBV20-1 and TRBJ2-7; D may be TRBD1 (5 bases). CDR3 sequence reads: CSARGLQGTGAPYEQYF. CDR3 nucleotide sequence: TGCAGTGCTAGAGGACTTCAGGGTACTGGGGCCCCCTACGAGCAGTACTTC.